Listed below are T cell receptor beta chains from one sample, sequenced in a study of Ad26.COV2.S vaccination and SARS-CoV-2 variants. Sequenced by immunoSEQ multiplex PCR; TCRdb stores in-frame clones only, minus some. The sample contains approximately 400,000 clones, about 91% of which appear only once. The specimen comprised peripheral blood, sampled after recovery from COVID-19. Receptors originate from a human donor who had recovered from COVID-19. Each CDR3 is given with its conserved first and last residue. The D gene is left open where the match is weak. A clone size is listed for some rows: how often the clone was seen (once, few, many), or a class if it is expanded.

d_call,j_call,clone_size,v_call,cdr3_nt,cdr3_aa
-,TRBJ2-7,-,TRBV9,TGTGCCAGCAGCGTAGCTTCAGGGCCCTACGAGCAGTACTTC,CASSVASGPYEQYF
-,TRBJ1-3,-,TRBV7-2,TGTGCCAGCAGCTTAGCGCTAACGGAGTGGTCCTCTGGAAACACCATATATTTT,CASSLALTEWSSGNTIYF
TRBD1,TRBJ2-7,-,TRBV27,TGTGCCAGTTCCCGGGACAGTAACTACGAGCAGTACTTC,CASSRDSNYEQYF
TRBD2,TRBJ2-2,-,TRBV13,TGTGCCAGCAGCCATGGGGGGGGTAACACCGGGGAGCTGTTTTTT,CASSHGGGNTGELFF
-,TRBJ1-4,-,TRBV19,TGTGCCAGTAGTCGGGCCGGGGAGGGGGTTGAAAAACTGTTTTTT,CASSRAGEGVEKLFF
-,TRBJ2-1,-,TRBV5-1,TGCGCCAGCAGTTCCGGGGGGCCCCTCGATGAGCAGTTCTTC,CASSSGGPLDEQFF
-,TRBJ1-1,-,TRBV5-1,TGCGCCAGCAGCTCACCTGCCGGGCCAAGGGCCGCTGAAGCTTTCTTT,CASSSPAGPRAAEAFF
-,TRBJ1-1,-,TRBV6-5,TGTGCCAGCAGCGGACAGCCCATGAACACTGAAGCTTTCTTT,CASSGQPMNTEAFF
TRBD1,TRBJ1-2,-,TRBV19,TGTGCCAGTAGTATAGGGGGGACAGTCGCCTATGGCTACACCTTC,CASSIGGTVAYGYTF
-,TRBJ2-3,-,TRBV6-1,TGTGCCAGCAGTGATGGGAGGCGGTACACAGATACGCAGTATTTT,CASSDGRRYTDTQYF
-,TRBJ2-1,-,TRBV9,TGTGCCAGCAGCGTAGGGGGGCCCAATGAGCAGTTCTTC,CASSVGGPNEQFF
-,TRBJ2-3,-,TRBV21-1,TGTGCCAGCAGTGAGCTGGTCGGTCCTAGCACAGATACGCAGTATTTT,CASSELVGPSTDTQYF
-,TRBJ1-1,-,TRBV7-6,TGTGCCAGCAGCCCCCAAACTGGGGGCTTTCCTGAAGCTTTCTTT,CASSPQTGGFPEAFF
-,TRBJ2-3,once,TRBV18,TGTGCCAGCTCACCACCACAGACTCCTAGCACAGATACGCAGTATTTT,CASSPPQTPSTDTQYF
-,TRBJ2-7,-,TRBV19,TGTGCCAGTAGTACCCTCAACAGGAACGAGCAGTACTTC,CASSTLNRNEQYF
-,TRBJ1-1,-,TRBV4-3,TGCGCCAGCAGCCAAGGCAGGAACACTGAAGCTTTCTTT,CASSQGRNTEAFF
TRBD1,TRBJ2-7,-,TRBV5-4,TGTGCCAGCAGCACTCCAGGGGGTTCCAACGAGCAGTACTTC,CASSTPGGSNEQYF
TRBD1,TRBJ2-7,once,TRBV11-2,TGTGCCAGCAGTGTGACAGGGCAGCCCTCCTACGAGCAGTACTTC,CASSVTGQPSYEQYF
-,TRBJ2-3,-,TRBV6-5,TGTGCCAGCATGGGTCGAAGGGCAGATACGCAGTATTTT,CASMGRRADTQYF
-,TRBJ2-7,-,TRBV10-2,TGCGCCAGCAGTGTTCAACAGTCCTACGAGCAGTACTTC,CASSVQQSYEQYF
TRBD1,TRBJ1-6,once,TRBV5-4,TGTGCCAGCAGCTTGGGCTCCGGGACAGCCAATTCACCCCTCCACTTT,CASSLGSGTANSPLHF
-,TRBJ2-7,-,TRBV10-1,TGCGCCAGCAGTGAGTACCGGGGGCTAAGCTCCTACGAGCAGTACTTC,CASSEYRGLSSYEQYF
-,TRBJ1-1,-,TRBV9,TGTGCCAGCAGCGTAAGACCACATGAAGCTTTCTTT,CASSVRPHEAFF
TRBD1,TRBJ2-6,-,TRBV25-1,TGTGCCACCAGAGGGACAGCTGGGGCCAACGTCCTGACTTTC,CATRGTAGANVLTF
-,TRBJ1-2,-,TRBV18,TGTGCCAGCTCCCCACGACAGGACCCTAACTATGGCTACACCTTC,CASSPRQDPNYGYTF
-,TRBJ2-7,-,TRBV27,TGTGCCACACGGGACGGAGCTTACGAGCAGTACTTC,CATRDGAYEQYF
-,TRBJ1-1,-,TRBV5-1,TGCGCCAGCAGCCCGCGGACAGCGAACACTGAAGCTTTCTTT,CASSPRTANTEAFF
-,TRBJ1-1,-,TRBV29-1,TGCAGCGTTGGTCCCAGGGGTCGGGACACTGAAGCTTTCTTT,CSVGPRGRDTEAFF
-,TRBJ1-2,-,TRBV5-6,TGTGCCAGCAGTTTTCTCCGCGGGGCTGGCTACACCTTC,CASSFLRGAGYTF
TRBD2,TRBJ2-3,-,TRBV6-1,TGTGCCAGCAGTGAAGGAGCGGGGGGGCAAGATACGCAGTATTTT,CASSEGAGGQDTQYF
TRBD1,TRBJ1-2,-,TRBV25-1,TGTGCCAGCAGTGGGGACAGGGGGCCGTCGGATGGCTACACCTTC,CASSGDRGPSDGYTF
-,TRBJ1-2,-,TRBV5-4,TGTGCCAGCAGCTTAACGGGGGACTATGGCTACACCTTC,CASSLTGDYGYTF
-,TRBJ1-6,few,TRBV6-5,TGTGCCAGCACCAACTATAATTCACCCCTCCACTTT,CASTNYNSPLHF
-,TRBJ1-2,-,TRBV6-5,TGTGCCAGCAGTTCCCTACTACAGCCTTACAGGGTCGGCTACACCTTC,CASSSLLQPYRVGYTF
-,TRBJ2-5,-,TRBV5-8,TGTGCCAGCAGCTTAGGGGGGTCCCAAGAGACCCAGTACTTC,CASSLGGSQETQYF
-,TRBJ2-7,-,TRBV19,TGTGCCAGTACCCGGGGATTGTTCTCCTACGAGCAGTACTTC,CASTRGLFSYEQYF
TRBD2,TRBJ2-1,few,TRBV6-1,TGTGCCAGCAGTGAAGTGAGCGGGGGGGCCGATGAGCAGTTCTTC,CASSEVSGGADEQFF
-,TRBJ1-1,-,TRBV14,TGTGCCAGCAGCCGACAGGAGAACACTGAAGCTTTCTTT,CASSRQENTEAFF
-,TRBJ2-3,-,TRBV5-1,TGCGCCAGCAGCACCGGACTAGATACGCAGTATTTT,CASSTGLDTQYF
-,TRBJ1-1,once,TRBV7-9,TGTGCCAGCAGCCTAACGCATGGGCACACTGAAGCTTTCTTT,CASSLTHGHTEAFF
-,TRBJ1-6,once,TRBV13,TGTGCCAGCAGCCCGACAGATAATTCACCCCTCCACTTT,CASSPTDNSPLHF
-,TRBJ2-3,-,TRBV7-9,TGTGCCAGCACTCCCGGCTTTTTGAGGGCGAAGGGGTTCACAGATACGCAGTATTTT,CASTPGFLRAKGFTDTQYF
TRBD2,TRBJ2-5,-,TRBV19,TGTGCCAGTAGTATACGTGGACTAGCGGGGGGGCAAGAGACCCAGTACTTC,CASSIRGLAGGQETQYF
-,TRBJ2-7,-,TRBV4-1,TGCGCCAGCAGCCAAGAAGGCGGCGCCCTATACGAGCAGTACTTC,CASSQEGGALYEQYF
-,TRBJ1-5,-,TRBV19,TGTGCCAGTAGGTGGGGGGGCCATCAGCCCCAGCATTTT,CASRWGGHQPQHF
-,TRBJ1-1,-,TRBV9,TGTGCCAGCGGAAGGGGCACTGAAGCTTTCTTT,CASGRGTEAFF
TRBD2,TRBJ2-3,-,TRBV5-6,TGTGCCAGCAGCTTGGGTATCGGGGGGGCAACTGATACGCAGTATTTT,CASSLGIGGATDTQYF
TRBD1,TRBJ1-5,-,TRBV23-1,TGCGCCAGCATTGGGACAGATCAGCCCCGGCATTTT,CASIGTDQPRHF
-,TRBJ1-2,-,TRBV2,TGTGCCAGCAGTTATGGACGGACCTCCTATGGCTACACCTTC,CASSYGRTSYGYTF
-,TRBJ2-2,-,TRBV27,TGTGCCAGCATAGTGACAGACGACACCGGGGAGCTGTTTTTT,CASIVTDDTGELFF